This T cell receptor (beta chain) was sequenced in a study of control samples from healthy donors and cancer patients. Profiled with immunoSEQ multiplex PCR; TCRdb holds only in-frame clones, not every one. The table lists approximately 97,000 clones, around nine tenths of them singletons. The CDR3 is 16 residues long. CDR1 and CDR2 (germline): SGHTA, FQGNSA. After removal of 2 bases from V and 2 bases from J, the junction contained 4 bases not matched to a gene. Input material: blood. This chain joins TRBV7-2 and TRBJ2-2; 8 nucleotides agree with TRBD2. This TCR was recovered from a man aged 25 to 40 in good health. CDR3 sequence reads: CASSLMAGGNTGELFF. CDR3 coding DNA: TGTGCCAGCAGCTTAATGGCGGGGGGAAACACCGGGGAGCTGTTTTTT.